The clone carrying this TCR beta chain was counted a few times. The antigen is not known. The V and J ends lost 3 bases and 8 bases respectively, with 20 bases between them. This CDR3 has 15 amino acids. Germline lookup yields CDR1 SGDLS and CDR2 YYNGEE. This entry belongs to a study of CD8+ T cells in alopecia areata. General study results and limits: Affected scalp, especially in alopecia totalis/universalis, had a higher clonality than normal scalp did. Normal skin contains resident alphabeta T cells, and these are also sequenced in scalp samples.

The sequencing template was cDNA reverse transcribed from extracted RNA. The data were produced by immunoSEQ multiplex PCR, yet TCRdb's version contains in-frame clones alone and is incomplete. This sample has roughly 23,000 clones; 52% occur once, and the top ten carry under 35%. Obtained from alopecia areata patients were lesional scalp punch biopsies along with peripheral blood. Sample: NKG2D-high CD8+ T cells sorted from blood. The chain couples TRBV9 to TRBJ1-2, with a weak D call TRBD1 (6 bases). The source of this sequence is a human donor with alopecia areata. The CDR3 sequence is CASSAGEGTTNGYTF. The CDR3 DNA sequence: TGTGCCAGCAGCGCAGGTGAGGGGACAACGAACGGCTACACCTTC.